This record concerns one TCR beta chain sequence. Trimming took 8 bases from V and 2 from J, leaving 24 bases between them. The V gene's germline CDR1 is KGHSH and CDR2 LQKENI. CDR3 length equals 17 residues. The data belong to a study of blood T cell repertoires in COVID-19. Across the study: From T cells, B-cell-depleted T cells, or PBMCs came the material, which was cDNA or gDNA.

Study processing details: By means of reference gene primer amplification, nucleated cell counts were estimated. Only in-frame clones appear in the TCRdb table, and some are missing; sequencing was by immunoSEQ multiplex PCR. V, J and clone size were drawn from that table, and D and trimming were deduced from the DNA. The sample contains tens of thousands of clones, approximately 85% of which appear only once. Sequenced sample: peripheral blood. V and J are TRBV18 and TRBJ2-5; D is perhaps TRBD1 (6 bases). This clonotype originated in a human donor in a cohort sampled during active COVID-19. CDR3 region: CASQDSLQGNHQETQYF. CDR3 DNA sequence: TGTGCCAGCCAGGACTCTTTGCAGGGGAATCATCAAGAGACCCAGTACTTC.